This T cell receptor beta chain comes out of a study of T cell responses to AZD1222 COVID-19 vaccine. Broader study findings: Spike-wide vaccine-associated CD4 TCRs dominated at 160-218 and 743-854.

This clone was seen a handful of times. Its specificity is unknown. Sequencing used immunoSEQ multiplex PCR; TCRdb keeps in-frame clones, though not all of them. Among more than 55,000 clones listed, over 60% were seen once. Germline CDR1 reads MNHEY; CDR2 reads SMNVEV (reference sequence). There are 15 residues in the CDR3. The ends were cut back, 2 bases at V and 7 bases at J, with 15 bases in the middle. The TCR comes from an adult who received the AZD1222 COVID-19 vaccine. This specimen consisted of peripheral blood, obtained 28 days after the second AZD1222 dose. The chain combines TRBV27 with TRBJ1-5; D ambiguous. Here the CDR3 reads CASSLGLPVGQPQHF. The DNA for the CDR3 is TGTGCCAGCAGTTTAGGGCTCCCGGTCGGGCAGCCCCAGCATTTT.